The present T cell receptor beta chain was sequenced within a study of TIL therapy for anti-PD-1-resistant metastatic lung cancer. Study-wide context: Median tumor PD-L1 proportion score was roughly 5.9%. Tumors carried a median roughly 1.5 non-synonymous mutations per megabase.

This was the immunoSEQ v3 assay. Sequencing used immunoSEQ multiplex PCR; TCRdb keeps in-frame clones, though not all of them. This table has approximately 60,000 clones, approximately 80% appearing once. Described time point: pre-treatment sample, taken before nivolumab and TIL therapy. This sequence was found in a person aged 25 to 80 with non-small cell lung cancer. The sequences come from blood, collected at baseline.

The DNA for the CDR3 is TGTGCCAGCAGCCAAGATCTGTCCGGGGAGCTGTTTTTT. This translates into CASSQDLSGELFF. The chain joins TRBV14 to TRBJ2-2; D is unclear. Germline assignment: CDR1 SGHDN and CDR2 FVKESK. V was pared by 0 bases and J by 6 bases, with 5 bases between. CDR3 length: 13 amino acids.